This T cell receptor beta chain emerged from a study of T cells after yellow fever vaccination (dated by TCRdb to about 2019). Study-level background: Libraries from fractions with low cell numbers were prepared with the SMART-Seq v4 Ultra Low Input RNA kit. Blood was drawn at multiple timepoints before and after primary and secondary immunization, with bulk PBMC replicates and cell subsets isolated. To follow T-cell clones before and after both primary and booster YFV17D yellow fever vaccination, bulk TCR alpha and beta repertoires underwent longitudinal sequencing. Two healthy male donors, one aged 18 to 30 and one aged 30 to 40 years, made up the cohort.

On this clonotype: Its cognate antigen has yet to be identified. The sample holds no much larger clone one base away, and base qualities are not on file.

Synthesis of TCR cDNA relied on 5'RACE template switching, a step that introduced a universal primer site along with unique molecular identifiers. cDNA synthesis was primed from both the TCR alpha and TCR beta constant segments. Library amplification involved two PCR steps, and the second step added sample barcodes and sequencing adapters. Libraries were sequenced on Illumina HiSeq 2500 (2x100 bp) or NovaSeq (2x150 bp). As for the authors' bioinformatics: Demultiplexing of reads and collapsing into UMI consensus sequences were performed with MIGEC, and V(D)J alignment was carried out with MiXCR. Clonotypes responding to the vaccine were identified with edgeR on replicate PBMC samples, with the criteria of FDR below 0.01 and a log2 fold change above 5 up to day 15. CD4 or CD8 identity was assigned to each bulk clonotype according to whether the clonotype was present at higher abundance in the sequenced CD4 repertoire or the sequenced CD8 repertoire. The public reads were reprocessed in TCRdb via fastp at Q25 and MiXCR, keeping in-frame beta chains. Each CDR3 protein gets just one entry, which takes the most common genes and DNA from the rows behind it. TCRdb, not the original authors, processed these V and J calls. This sample comprises 350,000 to 450,000 distinct CDR3 sequences, over 5% of them detected only once. Of the sample, around 16% falls within the top ten clones.

V trim: 6 bases; J trim: 5 bases; unmatched bases: 10. CDR1 is given as SNHLY and CDR2 as FYNNEI, both from the germline V gene. Including cysteine and phenylalanine, the CDR3 has 15 amino acids. Only CDR3 DNA remains: 45 bases, in frame from the first base. Study-wide findings and limitations: Most clones expanded after primary vaccination were re-detected after the booster (around 96% of CD4 and around nine tenths of CD8), suggesting broad memory maintenance. Computational filtering was required because FACS-sorted repertoires could contain abundant contaminating clonotypes from the bulk population. Because the study included only a couple of donors, the extent to which the findings can be generalized is limited. The secondary T-cell response was found to be weaker but faster than the primary response, with a peak reached on day 5 rather than on day 15. A small fraction of clonotypes appeared in both the CD4 and CD8 compartments, likely as a result of convergent recombination.

This sample's treatment or condition label indicates: live attenuated yellow fever vaccine strain. At every blood-draw timepoint, two biological replicates of bulk PBMCs were collected. A standard Ficoll-Paque protocol was used to isolate PBMCs from peripheral blood. TriZol was used to extract RNA from bulk PBMCs, from CD4 and CD8 fractions, and from dextramer-positive and dextramer-negative fractions. The sample here was PBMCs, taken 5 days after the yellow fever booster vaccination. The rearrangement joined TRBV2 to TRBJ2-5, with 9 bases in between that match TRBD1. This receptor was obtained from a man aged 25 to 45 who received the YFV17D yellow fever vaccine. The DNA sequence is given as TGTGCCAGCAGGGGAGGGACAGGGAAATGGGAGACCCAGTACTTC. Translated, it gives CASRGGTGKWETQYF.